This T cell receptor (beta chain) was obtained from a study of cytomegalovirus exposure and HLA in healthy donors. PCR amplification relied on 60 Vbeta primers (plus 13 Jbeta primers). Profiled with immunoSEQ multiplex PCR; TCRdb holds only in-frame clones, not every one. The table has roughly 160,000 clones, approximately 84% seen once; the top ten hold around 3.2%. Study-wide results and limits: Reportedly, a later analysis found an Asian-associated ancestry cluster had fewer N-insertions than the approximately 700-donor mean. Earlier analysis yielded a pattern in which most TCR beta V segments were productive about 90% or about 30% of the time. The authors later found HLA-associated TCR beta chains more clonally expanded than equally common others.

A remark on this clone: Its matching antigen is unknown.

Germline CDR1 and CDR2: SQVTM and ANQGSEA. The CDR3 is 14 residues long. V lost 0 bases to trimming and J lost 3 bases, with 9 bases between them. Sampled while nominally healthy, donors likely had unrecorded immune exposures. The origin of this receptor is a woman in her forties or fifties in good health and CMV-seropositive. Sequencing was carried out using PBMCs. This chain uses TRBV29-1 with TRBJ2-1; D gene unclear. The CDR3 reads CSVEEQVLYNEQFF. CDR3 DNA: TGCAGCGTTGAAGAGCAGGTCCTCTACAATGAGCAGTTCTTC.